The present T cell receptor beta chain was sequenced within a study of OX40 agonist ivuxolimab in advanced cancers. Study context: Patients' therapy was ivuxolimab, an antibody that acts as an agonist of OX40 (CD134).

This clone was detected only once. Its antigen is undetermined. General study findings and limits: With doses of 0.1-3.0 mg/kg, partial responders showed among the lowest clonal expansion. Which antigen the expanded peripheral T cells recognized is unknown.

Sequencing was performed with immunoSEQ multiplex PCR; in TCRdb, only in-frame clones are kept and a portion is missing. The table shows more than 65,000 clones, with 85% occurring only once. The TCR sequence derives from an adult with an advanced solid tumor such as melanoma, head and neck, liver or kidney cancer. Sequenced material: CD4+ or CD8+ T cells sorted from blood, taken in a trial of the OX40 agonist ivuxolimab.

This CDR3 reads CASSRGTGTNQPQHF. The DNA for the CDR3 is TGTGCCAGCAGCCGGGGGACAGGGACAAATCAGCCCCAGCATTTT. The chain carries TRBV7-8 and TRBJ1-5; 9 bases are a match to TRBD1. Trimming at V came to 5 bases and at J to 4 bases, leaving 6 bases not matched to a gene. Germline CDR1 SGHVS, CDR2 FQNEAQ. There are 15 residues in the CDR3.